A selection of T cell receptor beta chains follows, all from one sample in a study of identical twins. TCRdb used MiXCR to reprocess the 5' RACE reads, holding one entry per CDR3 protein. The sample has approximately 220,000 distinct CDR3 sequences; around 6.8% are singletons. The same sample was also used in a study of yellow fever vaccine responses in identical twins.

Sequencing was carried out using memory (CD45RO+) T cells sorted from blood. Receptors originate from a woman younger than 35 in good health. The CDR3 runs from the conserved cysteine through the conserved F or W. D genes are given only for firm matches. Clone size, where shown, is once, few, many, or a class for clones that have expanded.

v_call,clone_size,cdr3_length,d_call,j_call,cdr3_aa,cdr3_nt
TRBV5-1,few,14,.,TRBJ2-5,CASSLARVGETQYF,TGCGCCAGCAGCTTGGCCAGGGTAGGGGAGACCCAGTACTTC
TRBV12-3/TRBV12-4,.,14,TRBD1,TRBJ2-1,CASSWDSTYNEQFF,TGTGCCAGCAGTTGGGACAGCACATACAATGAGCAGTTCTTC
TRBV5-1,many,20,.,TRBJ2-7,CASSYPGTPDRKEGAYEQYF,TGCGCCAGCAGCTATCCCGGGACTCCGGATCGGAAAGAGGGTGCCTACGAGCAGTACTTC
TRBV7-9,many,16,TRBD1,TRBJ2-5,CASSFLQGALVETQYF,TGTGCCAGCAGCTTTCTCCAGGGGGCGCTGGTAGAGACCCAGTACTTC
TRBV20-1,.,14,.,TRBJ2-3,CSASGGLTPDTQYF,TGCAGTGCTAGCGGAGGACTAACGCCAGATACGCAGTATTTT
TRBV20-1,many,15,.,TRBJ1-5,CSARDYRATNQPQHF,TGCAGTGCTAGAGACTACAGGGCTACCAATCAGCCCCAGCATTTT
TRBV15,few,17,TRBD1,TRBJ2-1,CATSRVSEGASFDEQFF,TGTGCCACCAGCAGAGTAAGTGAGGGGGCCTCCTTCGATGAGCAGTTCTTC
TRBV11-3,many,14,TRBD2,TRBJ2-1,CASSDRTSGNEQFF,TGTGCCAGCAGCGACCGGACTAGCGGCAATGAGCAGTTCTTC
TRBV29-1,few,13,.,TRBJ2-2,CSVEGGAPGELFF,TGCAGCGTTGAGGGGGGGGCCCCCGGGGAGCTGTTTTTT
TRBV7-2,few,14,TRBD1,TRBJ2-7,CASSPKQGVAKQYF,TGTGCCAGCAGCCCAAAACAGGGGGTGGCTAAGCAGTACTTC
TRBV20-1,few,13,.,TRBJ1-5,CSARGTVNQPQHF,TGCAGTGCTAGAGGGACAGTCAATCAGCCCCAGCATTTT
TRBV7-9,few,12,.,TRBJ2-7,CASSSDPSGQYF,TGTGCCAGCAGCTCGGATCCGTCAGGGCAGTACTTC
TRBV10-3,.,13,.,TRBJ2-4,CAIRALAKNIQYF,TGTGCCATCAGGGCGCTAGCCAAAAACATTCAGTACTTC
TRBV24-1,many,13,.,TRBJ2-5,CATSDPPTETQYF,TGTGCCACCAGTGACCCCCCTACGGAGACCCAGTACTTC
TRBV20-1,.,17,TRBD2,TRBJ2-1,CSASSRDPGLANNEQFF,TGCAGTGCTAGCTCACGCGATCCGGGACTAGCTAACAATGAGCAGTTCTTC
TRBV7-2,few,17,.,TRBJ2-6,CASSLGWASSGANVLTF,TGTGCCAGCAGCTTAGGCTGGGCTAGCTCTGGGGCCAACGTCCTGACTTTC
TRBV12-3/TRBV12-4,.,17,TRBD2,TRBJ2-4,CASSFDQGSGAQNIQYF,TGTGCCAGCAGTTTCGATCAGGGTAGCGGGGCCCAAAACATTCAGTACTTC
TRBV28,many,14,.,TRBJ1-6,CASSLGGVDSPLHF,TGTGCCAGCAGTTTAGGAGGGGTGGATTCACCCCTCCACTTT
TRBV5-1,many,16,TRBD2,TRBJ2-7,CASSLGAGGPYYEQYF,TGCGCCAGCAGCTTGGGCGCGGGGGGGCCGTACTACGAGCAGTACTTC